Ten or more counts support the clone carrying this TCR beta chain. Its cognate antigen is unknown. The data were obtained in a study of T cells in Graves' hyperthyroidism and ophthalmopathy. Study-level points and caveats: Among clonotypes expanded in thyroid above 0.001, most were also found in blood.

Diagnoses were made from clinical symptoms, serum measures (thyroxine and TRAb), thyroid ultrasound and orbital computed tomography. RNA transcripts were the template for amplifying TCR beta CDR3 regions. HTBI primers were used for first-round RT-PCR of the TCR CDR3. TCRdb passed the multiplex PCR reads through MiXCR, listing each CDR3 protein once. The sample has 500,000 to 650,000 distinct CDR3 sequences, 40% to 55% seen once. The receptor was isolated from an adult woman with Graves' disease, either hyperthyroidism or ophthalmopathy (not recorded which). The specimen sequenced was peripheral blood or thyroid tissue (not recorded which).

As DNA, the CDR3 is TGCAGTGCTAGAGTGAGCGAGACCCAGTACTTC. Its translation is CSARVSETQYF. This chain joins TRBV20-1 and TRBJ2-5; D unresolved. V was shortened by 1 base and J by 5 bases, with 5 bases between the two germline ends. CDR3 length: 11 residues. Germline CDR1 and CDR2: DFQATT and SNEGSKA (reference sequence).